The next 3 T cell receptor beta chains were all read from a single sample in a study of cytomegalovirus exposure and HLA in healthy donors (dated by TCRdb to the late 2010s). The method was the immunoSEQ multiplex PCR assay. For the multiplex PCR, a mixture combining 60 forward primers for TCR Vbeta segments and 13 reverse primers for TCR Jbeta segments was used. The table was pulled from immuneACCESS by TCRdb, which kept in-frame rearrangements only. Such tables lose some clones; where checked, under half of the loss comes from unresolved V genes, and the rest has no known cause. The sample contains 200,000 or so clones, roughly 74% of them found a single time. The ten largest clones take up about 6% of the sample. Sequencing used PBMCs. The source is a woman aged 25-40 years in good health and CMV-seropositive.

This CDR3 reads CASSRRTVDYEQYF. The CDR3 coding sequence is TGTGCCAGCAGCCGAAGGACAGTCGACTACGAGCAGTACTTC. The chain joins TRBV5-4 to TRBJ2-7; D may be TRBD1 (6 bases). V shed 4 bases and J shed 3 bases, with 14 bases lying between them. The CDR3 has 14 residues. Germline lookup yields CDR1 SGHNT and CDR2 YYREEE (reference sequence).

The rearrangement uses TRBV5-6 and TRBJ1-5, with D perhaps matching TRBD1 (6 bases). The germline CDR1 and CDR2 sequences are SGHDT and YYEEEE. With 3 bases removed from V and 6 bases from J, the gap between germline ends came to 16 bases. The CDR3 covers 15 residues. The CDR3 sequence: CASSSSDRNFQPQHF. CDR3 nucleotide sequence: TGTGCCAGCAGCTCCTCGGACAGAAACTTTCAGCCCCAGCATTTT.

V usage is TRBV6-5 and J usage is TRBJ1-6; D unclear. Trimming took 2 bases from V and 5 from J, leaving 7 bases between them. Germline CDR1 and CDR2: MNHEY and SVGAGI. The CDR3 totals 14 residues. The CDR3 here is CASSYGTDNSPLHF. In DNA, the CDR3 is TGTGCCAGCAGTTACGGTACAGATAATTCACCCCTCCACTTT.